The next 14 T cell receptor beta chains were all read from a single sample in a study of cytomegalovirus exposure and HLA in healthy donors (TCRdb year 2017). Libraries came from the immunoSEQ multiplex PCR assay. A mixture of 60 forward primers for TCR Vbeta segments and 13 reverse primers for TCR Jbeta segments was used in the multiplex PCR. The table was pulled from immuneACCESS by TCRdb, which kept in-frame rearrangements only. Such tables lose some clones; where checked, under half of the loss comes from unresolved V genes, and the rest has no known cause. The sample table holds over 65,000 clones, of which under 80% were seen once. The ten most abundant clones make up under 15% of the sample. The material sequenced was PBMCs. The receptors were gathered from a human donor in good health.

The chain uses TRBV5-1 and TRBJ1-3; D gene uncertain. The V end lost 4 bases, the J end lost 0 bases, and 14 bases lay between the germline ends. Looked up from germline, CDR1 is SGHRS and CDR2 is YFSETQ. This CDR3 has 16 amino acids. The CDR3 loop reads CASSRQPESSGNTIYF. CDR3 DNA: TGCGCCAGCAGCCGTCAACCGGAGAGCTCTGGAAACACCATATATTTT.

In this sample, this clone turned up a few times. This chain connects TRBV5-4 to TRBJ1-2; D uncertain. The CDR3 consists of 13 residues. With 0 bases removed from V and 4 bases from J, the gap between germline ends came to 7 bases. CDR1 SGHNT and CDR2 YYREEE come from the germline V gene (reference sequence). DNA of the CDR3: TGTGCCAGCAGCTTGGGAGGGTCCTATGGCTACACCTTC. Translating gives CASSLGGSYGYTF.

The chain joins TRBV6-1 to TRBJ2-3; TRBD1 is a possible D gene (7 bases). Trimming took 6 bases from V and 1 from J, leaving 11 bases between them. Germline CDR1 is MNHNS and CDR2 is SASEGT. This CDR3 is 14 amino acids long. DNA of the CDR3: TGTGCCAGCAGGGAGGGGGCGGGCACAGATACGCAGTATTTT. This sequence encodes CASREGAGTDTQYF.

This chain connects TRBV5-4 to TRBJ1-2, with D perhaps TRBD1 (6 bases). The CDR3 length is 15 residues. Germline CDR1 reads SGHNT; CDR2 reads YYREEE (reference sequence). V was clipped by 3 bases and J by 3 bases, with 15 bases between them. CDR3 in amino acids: CASSSSGGGDYGYTF. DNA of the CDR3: TGTGCCAGCAGCTCCTCTGGAGGGGGGGACTATGGCTACACCTTC.

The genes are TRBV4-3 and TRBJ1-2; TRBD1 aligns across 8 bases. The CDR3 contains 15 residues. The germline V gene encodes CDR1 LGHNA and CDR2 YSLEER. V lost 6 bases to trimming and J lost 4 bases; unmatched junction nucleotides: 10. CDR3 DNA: TGCGCCAGCAGGCTATCGGGACAGGAGAGCTATGGCTACACCTTC. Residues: CASRLSGQESYGYTF.

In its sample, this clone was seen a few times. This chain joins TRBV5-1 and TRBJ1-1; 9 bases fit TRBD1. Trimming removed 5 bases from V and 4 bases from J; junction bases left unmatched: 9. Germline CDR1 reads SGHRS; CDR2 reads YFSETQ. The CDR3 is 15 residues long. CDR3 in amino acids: CASSSGQGLITEAFF. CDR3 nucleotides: TGCGCCAGCAGTTCTGGACAGGGGCTAATCACTGAAGCTTTCTTT.

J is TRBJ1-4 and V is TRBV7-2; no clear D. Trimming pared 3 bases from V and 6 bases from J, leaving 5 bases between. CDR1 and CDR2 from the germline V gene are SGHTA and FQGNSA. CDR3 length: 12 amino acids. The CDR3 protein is CASSFTDEKLFF. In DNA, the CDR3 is TGTGCCAGCAGCTTCACAGATGAAAAACTGTTTTTT.

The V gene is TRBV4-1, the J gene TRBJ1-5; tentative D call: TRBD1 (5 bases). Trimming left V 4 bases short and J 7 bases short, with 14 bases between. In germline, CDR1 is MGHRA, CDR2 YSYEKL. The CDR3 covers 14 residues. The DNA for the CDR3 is TGCGCCAGCAGCCCGACTTTAGGGGAACAGCCCCAGCATTTT. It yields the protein CASSPTLGEQPQHF.

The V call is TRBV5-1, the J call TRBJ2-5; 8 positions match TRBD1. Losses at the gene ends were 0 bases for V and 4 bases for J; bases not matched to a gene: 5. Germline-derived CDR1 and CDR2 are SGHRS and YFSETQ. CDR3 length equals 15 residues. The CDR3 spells CASSLGAGGSETQYF. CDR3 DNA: TGCGCCAGCAGCTTGGGCGCAGGGGGCTCAGAGACCCAGTACTTC.

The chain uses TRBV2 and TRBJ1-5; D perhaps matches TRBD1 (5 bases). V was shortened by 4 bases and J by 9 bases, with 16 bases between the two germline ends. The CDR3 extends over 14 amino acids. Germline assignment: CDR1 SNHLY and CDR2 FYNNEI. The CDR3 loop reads CASSVEGNLRPQHF. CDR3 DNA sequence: TGTGCCAGCAGTGTGGAGGGGAATTTACGGCCCCAGCATTTT.

The CDR3 loop is CASSPKGGTPGRGGQYF. The CDR3 DNA reads as TGTGCCAGCAGCCCGAAGGGGGGAACGCCCGGGCGGGGGGGGCAGTACTTC. V and J are TRBV7-8 and TRBJ2-7, with 9 bases aligning to TRBD2. The germline V gene has CDR1 SGHVS and CDR2 FQNEAQ. Unmatched junction bases numbered 20, after V lost 5 bases and J lost 9 bases. This CDR3 comprises 17 residues.

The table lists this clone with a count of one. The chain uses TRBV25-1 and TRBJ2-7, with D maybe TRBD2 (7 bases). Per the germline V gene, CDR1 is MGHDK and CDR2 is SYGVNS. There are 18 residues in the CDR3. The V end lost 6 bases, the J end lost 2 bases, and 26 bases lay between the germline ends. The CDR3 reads CASSKGGGWTRTPYEQYF. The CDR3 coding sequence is TGTGCCAGCAGCAAAGGGGGGGGATGGACGAGGACGCCCTACGAGCAGTACTTC.

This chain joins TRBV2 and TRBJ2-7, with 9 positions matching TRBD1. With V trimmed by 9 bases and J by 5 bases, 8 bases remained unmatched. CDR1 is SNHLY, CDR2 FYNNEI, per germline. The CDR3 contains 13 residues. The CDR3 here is CASTGTGFHEQYF. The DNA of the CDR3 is TGTGCCAGTACCGGGACAGGGTTCCACGAGCAGTACTTC.

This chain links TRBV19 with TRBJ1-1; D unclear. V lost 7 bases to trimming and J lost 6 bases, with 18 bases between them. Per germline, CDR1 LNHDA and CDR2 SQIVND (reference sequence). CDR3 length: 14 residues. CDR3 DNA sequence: TGTGCCAGTACCTCGGCACAACTACGGGCTGAAGCTTTCTTT. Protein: CASTSAQLRAEAFF.